This T cell receptor (beta chain) is from a study of PD-1 blockade in mismatch repair-deficient tumors. Study-wide background: All were previously treated, progressing patients with approximately 12 mismatch repair-deficient cancer types.

Worth noting for this clone: Its target is unknown.

Study-wide results and caveats: Tumor-resident clones, often undetectable pretreatment in blood, expanded then contracted after pembrolizumab.

V was clipped by 9 bases and J by 5 bases; unmatched bases: 12. This CDR3 comprises 14 residues. Germline CDR1 WSHSY, CDR2 SAAADI. Produced via immunoSEQ multiplex PCR; TCRdb's table is partial and in-frame only. The sample carries some 15,000 clones, 75% to 85% recorded once. This clonotype originated in an adult with mismatch repair-deficient cancer. The chain joins TRBV10-2 to TRBJ1-2; 7 bases are shared with TRBD1. This specimen was PBMCs, taken approximately 14 weeks after starting pembrolizumab. The DNA for the CDR3 is TGCGCCAGTACGGACAGGCGTCGTTCTTATGGCTACACCTTC. Protein: CASTDRRRSYGYTF.